This T cell receptor (beta chain) was obtained from a study of blood T cell repertoires in COVID-19. Turning to the study itself: The origin of the acute and convalescent COVID-19 samples was the United States, Italy and Spain. From T cells, B-cell-depleted T cells, or PBMCs came the material, which was cDNA or gDNA.

CDR3 length: 17 amino acids. Germline V gene data show CDR1 as SGHRS and CDR2 as YFSETQ. Deletions cut 3 bases from V and 3 bases from J, with 22 bases between. Original methodology: Reference gene primer amplification gave estimated nucleated cell counts. Assay used: immunoSEQ multiplex PCR; TCRdb lists only in-frame clones, some missing. For V, J and clone size, that table is used; D and trimming come from the DNA. The table shows tens of thousands of clones, with more than 60% occurring only once. The sequence was collected from a woman between 45 and 65 years old with active or convalescent COVID-19. The V call is TRBV5-1, the J call TRBJ2-7, with D perhaps TRBD2 (6 bases). Sequencing was done on a sample of peripheral blood. CDR3: CASSSRPSRTIFYEQYF. The CDR3 DNA is TGCGCCAGCAGCTCCCGCCCCTCTAGGACTATATTCTACGAGCAGTACTTC.